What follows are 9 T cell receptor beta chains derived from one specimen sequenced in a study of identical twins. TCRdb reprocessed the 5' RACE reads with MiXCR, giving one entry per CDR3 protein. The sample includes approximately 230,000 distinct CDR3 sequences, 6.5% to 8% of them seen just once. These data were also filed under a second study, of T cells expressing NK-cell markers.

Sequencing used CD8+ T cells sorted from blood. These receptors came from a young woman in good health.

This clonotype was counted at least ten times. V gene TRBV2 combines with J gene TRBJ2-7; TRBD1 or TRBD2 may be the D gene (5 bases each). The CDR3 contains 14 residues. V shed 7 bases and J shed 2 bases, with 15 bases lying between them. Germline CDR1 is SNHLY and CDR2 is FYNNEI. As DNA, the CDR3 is TGTGCCAGCACCGAATGGGACGGCACCTACGAGCAGTACTTC. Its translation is CASTEWDGTYEQYF.

CDR3 nucleotides: TGCGCCAGCAGCTTGGAAGGAATGGAAAACATTCAGTACTTC. Translated: CASSLEGMENIQYF. This chain joins TRBV5-1 and TRBJ2-4; unclear D gene. The CDR3 spans 14 residues. V was shortened by 0 bases and J by 5 bases, with 9 bases between the two germline ends. Germline loops: CDR1 SGHRS, CDR2 YFSETQ.

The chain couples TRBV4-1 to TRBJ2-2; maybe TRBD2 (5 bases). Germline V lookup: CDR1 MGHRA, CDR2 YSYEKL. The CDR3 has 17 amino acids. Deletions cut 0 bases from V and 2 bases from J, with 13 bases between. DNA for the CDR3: TGCGCCAGCAGCCAAGATTTAGCGCAGACCAACACCGGGGAGCTGTTTTTT. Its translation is CASSQDLAQTNTGELFF.

This CDR3 is CASSLAGAPLGVDTQYF. The CDR3 DNA sequence: TGTGCCAGCAGCTTAGCGGGGGCCCCGCTTGGCGTGGATACGCAGTATTTT. This sequence joins TRBV7-2 and TRBJ2-3; TRBD1 is a possible D gene (6 bases). The V gene lost 0 bases and the J gene lost 6 bases, with 19 bases spanning the gap. The germline gives CDR1 SGHTA, CDR2 FQGNSA. The CDR3 has 17 residues.

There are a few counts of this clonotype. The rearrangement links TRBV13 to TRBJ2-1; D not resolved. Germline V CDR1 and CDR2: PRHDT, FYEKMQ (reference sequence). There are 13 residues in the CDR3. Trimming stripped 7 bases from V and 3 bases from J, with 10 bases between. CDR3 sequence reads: CASKTGIYNEQFF. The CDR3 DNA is TGTGCCAGCAAAACTGGAATCTACAATGAGCAGTTCTTC. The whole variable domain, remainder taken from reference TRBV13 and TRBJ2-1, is AAGVIQSPRHLIKEKRETATLKCYPIPRHDTVYWYQQGPGQDPQFLISFYEKMQSDKGSIPDRFSAQQFSDYHSELNMSSLELGDSALYFCASKTGIYNEQFFGPGTRLTVL.

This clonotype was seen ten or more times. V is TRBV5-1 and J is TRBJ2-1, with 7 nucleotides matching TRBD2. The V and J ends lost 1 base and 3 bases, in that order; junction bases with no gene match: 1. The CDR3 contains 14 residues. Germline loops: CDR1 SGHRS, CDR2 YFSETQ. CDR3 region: CASSLPSGYNEQFF. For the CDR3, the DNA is TGCGCCAGCAGCTTGCCTAGCGGCTACAATGAGCAGTTCTTC.

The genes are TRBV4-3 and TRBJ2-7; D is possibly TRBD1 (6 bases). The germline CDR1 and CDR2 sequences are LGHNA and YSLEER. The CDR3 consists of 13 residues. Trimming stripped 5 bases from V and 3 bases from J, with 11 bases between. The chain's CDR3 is CASSKDRNYEQYF. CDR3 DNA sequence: TGCGCCAGCAGCAAGGACAGAAACTACGAGCAGTACTTC.

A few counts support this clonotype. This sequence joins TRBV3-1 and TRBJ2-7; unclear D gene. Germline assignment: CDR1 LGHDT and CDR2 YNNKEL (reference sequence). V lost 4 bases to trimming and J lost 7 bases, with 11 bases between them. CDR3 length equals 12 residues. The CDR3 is CASSPSGFEQYF. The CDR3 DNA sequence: TGTGCCAGCAGCCCCTCCGGTTTTGAGCAGTACTTC.

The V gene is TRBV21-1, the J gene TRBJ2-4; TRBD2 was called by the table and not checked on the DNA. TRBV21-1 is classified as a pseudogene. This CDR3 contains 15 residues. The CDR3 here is CASEEGSLAKNIQYF. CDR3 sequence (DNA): TGTGCCAGCGAAGAGGGTTCCCTAGCCAAAAACATTCAGTACTTC.